This entry describes one T cell receptor beta chain. Data came from immunoSEQ multiplex PCR; TCRdb stores just in-frame clones and leaves some out. Of about 76,000 clones in the sample, 93% were seen once. The source of the sample is a study of T cell changes during pregnancy in multiple sclerosis. Germline-derived CDR1 and CDR2 are SGHDN and FVKESK. V gave up 1 base and J gave up 3 bases; unmatched junction bases: 6. The CDR3 length is 15 residues. The chain uses TRBV14 and TRBJ2-7, with 7 bases fitting TRBD1. Here the sequenced sample was peripheral blood, taken in the second trimester of pregnancy. The clonotype was recovered from a female donor with multiple sclerosis, enrolled in a pregnancy study. The CDR3: CASSQGAGGSYEQYF. The DNA of the CDR3 is TGTGCCAGCAGCCAAGGGGCAGGGGGTAGCTACGAGCAGTACTTC.